This T cell receptor (beta chain) was captured in a study of HIV-infected children after antiretroviral therapy interruption. The overall study: All children had CD4+ count above 500 and viral load below 50 copies/ml. Whole-study results and caveats: By the end of treatment interruption, naive CD4+ clonality (Gini) increased. Naive CD4+ sequences overlapped less between time points once interruption began.

Treatment here: PENTA 11 planned treatment interruption arm or continuous ART arm. Samples needed at least 5 million viable cryopreserved PBMCs. The CDR3 runs 14 residues. Trimming removed 5 bases at V and 4 bases at J, with 14 bases between. Germline V CDR1 and CDR2: SGHTA, FQGNSA. This clonotype was counted ten times or more. The antigen is undetermined. The TCR library was built from RNA with a 3' RACE protocol and unique molecular identifiers. TCRdb itself ran the 3' RACE reads through MiXCR, one entry per CDR3 protein. The data hold about 15,000 distinct CDR3 sequences, with around 3.2% observed a single time.

The sequenced sample was CD45RA+ CD4+ T cells from PBMCs, obtained from a donor given antiretroviral therapy, either interrupted or continuous. Specified subset: naive CD4+ CD45RA+ CD45RO- T cells. The chain has TRBV7-2 and TRBJ1-1; D not certain. The clonotype was recovered from a child aged 2 to 17 with HIV. The CDR3 sequence: CASSLMRVSTEAFF. CDR3 DNA sequence: TGTGCCAGCAGCCTCATGAGGGTCTCCACTGAAGCTTTCTTT.